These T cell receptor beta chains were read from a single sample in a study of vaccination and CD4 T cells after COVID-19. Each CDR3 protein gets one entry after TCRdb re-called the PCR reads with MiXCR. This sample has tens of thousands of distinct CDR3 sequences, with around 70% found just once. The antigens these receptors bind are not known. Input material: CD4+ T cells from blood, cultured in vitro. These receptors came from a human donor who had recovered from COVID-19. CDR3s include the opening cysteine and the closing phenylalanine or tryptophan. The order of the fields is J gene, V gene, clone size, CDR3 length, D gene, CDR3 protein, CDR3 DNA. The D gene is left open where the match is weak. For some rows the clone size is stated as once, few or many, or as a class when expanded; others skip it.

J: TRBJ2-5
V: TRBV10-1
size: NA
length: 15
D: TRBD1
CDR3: CASSDGTELQETQYF
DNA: TGCGCCAGCAGTGACGGGACAGAACTCCAAGAGACCCAGTACTTC

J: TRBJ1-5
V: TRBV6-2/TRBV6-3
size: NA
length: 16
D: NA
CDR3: CASRATRVSVDQPQHF
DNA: TGTGCCAGCAGGGCAACGAGGGTTTCGGTTGATCAGCCCCAGCATTTT

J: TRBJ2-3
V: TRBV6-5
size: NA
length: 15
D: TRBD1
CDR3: CASSSTLTGRDTQYF
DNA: TGTGCCAGCAGTTCGACTCTGACAGGGCGAGATACGCAGTATTTT

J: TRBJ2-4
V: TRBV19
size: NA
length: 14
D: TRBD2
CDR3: CASSPRTSRNIQYF
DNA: TGTGCCAGTAGTCCCCGGACTAGTAGAAACATTCAGTACTTC

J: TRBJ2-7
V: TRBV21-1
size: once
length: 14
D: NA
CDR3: CASSKVWSEHEQYF
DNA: TGTGCCAGCAGCAAAGTGTGGTCAGAACACGAGCAGTACTTC

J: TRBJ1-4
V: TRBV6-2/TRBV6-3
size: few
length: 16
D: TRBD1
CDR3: CASSSGGAWNSEKLFF
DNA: TGTGCCAGCAGTTCAGGGGGCGCGTGGAACAGTGAAAAACTGTTTTTT

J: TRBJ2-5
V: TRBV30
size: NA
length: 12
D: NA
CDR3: CAWLPGLGTQYF
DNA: TGTGCCTGGCTCCCGGGACTCGGGACCCAGTACTTC

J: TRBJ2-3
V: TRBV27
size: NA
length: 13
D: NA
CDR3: CASRTWGADTQYF
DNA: TGTGCCAGCAGGACATGGGGGGCAGATACGCAGTATTTT

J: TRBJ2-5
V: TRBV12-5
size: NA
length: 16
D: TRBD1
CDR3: CASGLFESGTVETQYF
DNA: TGTGCTAGTGGTTTGTTCGAATCCGGGACAGTGGAGACCCAGTACTTC

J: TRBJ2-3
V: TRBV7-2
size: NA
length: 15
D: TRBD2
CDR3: CASSFGLAGIDTQYF
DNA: TGTGCCAGCAGCTTTGGCCTAGCGGGAATCGATACGCAGTATTTT

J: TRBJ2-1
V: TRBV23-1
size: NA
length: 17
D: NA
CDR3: CASSQSSVWGTYNEQFF
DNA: TGCGCCAGCAGTCAATCGAGCGTCTGGGGGACCTACAATGAGCAGTTCTTC

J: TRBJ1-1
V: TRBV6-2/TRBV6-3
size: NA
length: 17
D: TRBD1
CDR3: CASSYLFGTGGGTEAFF
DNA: TGTGCCAGCAGTTACCTTTTTGGGACAGGGGGCGGCACTGAAGCTTTCTTT

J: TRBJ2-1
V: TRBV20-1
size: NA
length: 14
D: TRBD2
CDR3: CSASRLAGGGEQFF
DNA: TGCAGTGCTAGTAGGCTAGCGGGAGGGGGGGAGCAGTTCTTC

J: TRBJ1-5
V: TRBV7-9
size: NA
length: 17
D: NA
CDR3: CASSLSVGSSRNQPQHF
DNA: TGTGCCAGCAGCTTATCGGTGGGGAGTTCCCGCAATCAGCCCCAGCATTTT

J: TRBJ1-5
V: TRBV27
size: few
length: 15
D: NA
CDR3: CASSLRGLRNQPQHF
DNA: TGTGCCAGCAGCCTAAGGGGCTTGCGCAATCAGCCCCAGCATTTT

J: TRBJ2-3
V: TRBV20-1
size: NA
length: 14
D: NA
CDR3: CSARGEGRGDTQYF
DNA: TGCAGTGCTAGAGGTGAGGGGCGTGGGGATACGCAGTATTTT

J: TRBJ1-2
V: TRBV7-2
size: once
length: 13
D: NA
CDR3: CASSLGGAYGYTF
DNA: TGTGCCAGCAGCTTGGGGGGGGCTTATGGCTACACCTTC

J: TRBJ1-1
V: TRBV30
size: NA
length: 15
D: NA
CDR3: CAWSLTPLRAVGAFF
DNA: TGTGCCTGGAGTCTAACCCCACTTCGGGCCGTAGGAGCTTTCTTT

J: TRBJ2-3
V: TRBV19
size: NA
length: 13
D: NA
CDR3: CASTSRGRDTQYF
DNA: TGTGCCAGTACCTCTAGGGGTAGGGATACGCAGTATTTT

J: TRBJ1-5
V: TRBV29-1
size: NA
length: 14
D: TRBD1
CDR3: CSVEGQGAGQPQHF
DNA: TGCAGCGTTGAGGGACAGGGGGCAGGTCAGCCCCAGCATTTT

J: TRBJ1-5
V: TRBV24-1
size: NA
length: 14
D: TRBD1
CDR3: CATGGQFSNQPQHF
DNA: TGTGCCACCGGGGGACAGTTTAGCAATCAGCCCCAGCATTTT

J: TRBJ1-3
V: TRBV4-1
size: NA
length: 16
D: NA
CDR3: CASSQGGGRALNTIYF
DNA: TGCGCCAGCAGCCAAGGCGGAGGCAGGGCCCTCAACACCATATATTTT

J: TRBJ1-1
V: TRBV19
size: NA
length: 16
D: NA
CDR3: CASRVTLFGGAPEAFF
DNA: TGTGCCAGTAGGGTTACCCTTTTCGGCGGGGCCCCTGAAGCTTTCTTT

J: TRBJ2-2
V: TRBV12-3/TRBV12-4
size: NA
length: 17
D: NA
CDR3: CASSPRVGFTLYGELFF
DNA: TGTGCCAGCAGTCCCCGCGTGGGGTTCACCCTATACGGGGAGCTGTTTTTT

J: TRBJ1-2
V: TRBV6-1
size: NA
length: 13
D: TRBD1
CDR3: CASSSTGDYGYTF
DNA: TGTGCCAGCAGCTCCACAGGGGACTATGGCTACACCTTC

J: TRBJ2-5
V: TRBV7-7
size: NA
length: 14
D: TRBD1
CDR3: CASSLRTGAETQYF
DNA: TGTGCTAGCAGCTTAAGAACAGGGGCGGAGACCCAGTACTTC

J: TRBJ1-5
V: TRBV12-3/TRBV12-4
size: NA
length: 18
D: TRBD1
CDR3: CASSPGQLGFYSNQPQHF
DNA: TGTGCCAGCAGCCCGGGACAGCTTGGATTCTATAGCAATCAGCCCCAGCATTTT

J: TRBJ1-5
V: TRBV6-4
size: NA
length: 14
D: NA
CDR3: CASSPQYSNQPQHF
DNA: TGTGCCAGCAGTCCACAGTATAGCAATCAGCCCCAGCATTTT

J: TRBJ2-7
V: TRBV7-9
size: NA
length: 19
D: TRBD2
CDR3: CASSPHGGKGRDYTYEQYF
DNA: TGTGCCAGCAGCCCCCACGGGGGGAAGGGGCGCGATTATACCTACGAGCAGTACTTC

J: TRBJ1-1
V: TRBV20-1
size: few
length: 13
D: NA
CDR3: CSWKPDSSTEAFF
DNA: TGCAGTTGGAAACCGGACAGTAGCACTGAAGCTTTCTTT

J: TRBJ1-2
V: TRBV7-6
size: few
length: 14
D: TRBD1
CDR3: CASSSWTGNYGYTF
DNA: TGTGCCAGCAGCTCTTGGACAGGGAACTATGGCTACACCTTC

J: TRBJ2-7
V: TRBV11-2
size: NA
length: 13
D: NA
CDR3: CASSFGQNYEQYF
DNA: TGTGCCAGCAGCTTCGGACAGAACTACGAGCAGTACTTC

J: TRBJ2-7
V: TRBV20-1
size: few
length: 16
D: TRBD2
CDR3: CSATGTSGSSAYEQYF
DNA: TGCAGTGCGACCGGGACTAGCGGGAGTTCCGCCTACGAGCAGTACTTC

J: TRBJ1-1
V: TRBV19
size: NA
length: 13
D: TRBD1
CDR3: CASTGQGLREAFF
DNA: TGTGCCAGTACAGGACAGGGCCTGAGAGAAGCTTTCTTT

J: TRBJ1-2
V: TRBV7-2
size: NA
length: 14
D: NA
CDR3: CASSLNRVNYGYTF
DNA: TGTGCCAGCAGCTTGAACAGGGTTAACTATGGCTACACCTTC

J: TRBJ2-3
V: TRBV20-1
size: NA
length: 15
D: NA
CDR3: CSAREVALSPDTQYF
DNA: TGCAGTGCTAGAGAGGTAGCCTTGTCCCCAGATACGCAGTATTTT

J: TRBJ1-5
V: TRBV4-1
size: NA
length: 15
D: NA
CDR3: CASSEWGDSNQPQHF
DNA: TGCGCCAGCAGCGAGTGGGGGGATAGCAATCAGCCCCAGCATTTT

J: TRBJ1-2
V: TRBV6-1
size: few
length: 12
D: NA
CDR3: CASTHDLHGYTF
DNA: TGTGCCAGCACCCACGACCTTCATGGCTACACCTTC

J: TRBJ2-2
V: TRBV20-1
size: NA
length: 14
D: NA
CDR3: CSAGGWSYTGELFF
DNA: TGCAGTGCTGGCGGGTGGTCTTACACCGGGGAGCTGTTTTTT

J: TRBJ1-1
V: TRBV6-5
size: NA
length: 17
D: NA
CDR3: CASSYRVSATRNTEAFF
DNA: TGTGCCAGCAGTTACCGTGTCAGCGCCACCCGGAACACTGAAGCTTTCTTT

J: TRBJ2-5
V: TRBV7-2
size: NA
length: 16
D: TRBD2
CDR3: CASSSALAGNLKTQYF
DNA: TGTGCCAGCAGCTCCGCCCTAGCGGGAAATTTAAAGACCCAGTACTTC

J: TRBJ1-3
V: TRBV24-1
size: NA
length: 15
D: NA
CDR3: CATSDPRNPGNTIYF
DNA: TGTGCCACCAGTGACCCCAGAAACCCTGGAAACACCATATATTTT

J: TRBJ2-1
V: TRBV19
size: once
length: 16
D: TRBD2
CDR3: CASIQTGLAGGNEQFF
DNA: TGTGCCAGTATTCAAACCGGACTAGCGGGAGGAAATGAGCAGTTCTTC